This T cell receptor (beta chain) was sequenced in a study of blood T cell repertoires in COVID-19. Study-wide background: Italy, Spain and the United States were the sources of the convalescent and acute COVID-19 samples. PBMCs, B-cell-depleted T cells, or T cells provided the cDNA or gDNA that made up the material.

The CDR3 is 14 residues long. Trimming cost V 4 bases and J 3 bases; bases outside gene matches: 6. The germline V gene has CDR1 LNHNV and CDR2 YYDKDF (reference sequence). As processed by the authors: For nucleated cells, counts were estimated from reference gene primer amplification. The repertoire was sequenced with immunoSEQ multiplex PCR; TCRdb's copy has only in-frame clones and lacks some. The D gene and trimming were derived from the DNA, and the V and J assignments and clone size from that table. The repertoire holds about 260,000 clones, with more than 75% as singletons. This receptor was taken from a man aged 35 to 55 who had recovered from COVID-19. The chain combines TRBV15 with TRBJ2-7; 7 positions agree with TRBD2. Sequenced input: peripheral blood. Here the CDR3 DNA reads TGTGCCACCAGCACAGGACTAGACCGCTACGAGCAGTACTTC. Encoded protein: CATSTGLDRYEQYF.